Below are 16 T cell receptor beta chains sequenced from a single sample in a study of beta chain features in type 1 diabetes (dated by TCRdb to between 2017 and 2018). Libraries were made using the immunoSEQ multiplex PCR assay. The entire isolated RNA was reverse transcribed using the High Capacity cDNA Reverse Transcription Kit, and thus expressed TCRB transcripts were sequenced. Here the immuneACCESS table is served through TCRdb, limited to in-frame sequences with V and J called. Missing clones are a known gap in these copies; in checked studies unresolved V genes cover under half, and the rest lacks a known reason. Within this sample are 20,000 to 30,000 clones, with roughly two thirds of them counted one time only. The top ten clonotypes cover about 3.9% of the sample. For these TCRs, the target antigens are not known. Summary of the overall study and its limitations: A moderate but significant shortening of TCRB CDR3 length was observed in type 1 diabetes patients in all four CD4+ subsets.

Specimen: Tregs from blood. The cell subset or site label of this sample denotes: regulatory CD4+ T cells. The receptor set was obtained from a man younger than 35 with type 1 diabetes.

The chain carries TRBV4-3 and TRBJ1-4; D might be TRBD1 (5 bases). Germline values: CDR1 LGHNA, CDR2 YSLEER. This CDR3 spans 18 amino acids. V was trimmed by 3 bases and J by 0 bases, leaving 17 bases between them. Here the CDR3 DNA reads TGCGCCAGCAGCCAGGGGCGCGCCAGTCTCGCAACTAATGAAAAACTGTTTTTT. It specifies CASSQGRASLATNEKLFF.

V gene TRBV6-6 combines with J gene TRBJ2-1; D is unclear. The V gene's germline CDR1 is MNHNY and CDR2 SVGAGI (reference sequence). The CDR3 is made up of 14 amino acids. The ends were cut back, 2 bases at V and 7 bases at J, with 12 bases in the middle. The DNA for the CDR3 is TGTGCCAGCAGTTACGAACAGTTTTTAAATGAGCAGTTCTTC. It codes for CASSYEQFLNEQFF.

This clone has just a few counts. In nucleotides, the CDR3 is TGTGCCAGCAGCCGGAACCCGGAGGACATTCAGTACTTC. Translated, it gives CASSRNPEDIQYF. The genes are TRBV5-4 and TRBJ2-4; TRBD2 might be the D (5 bases). V was clipped by 4 bases and J by 8 bases, with 13 bases between them. Germline CDR1 and CDR2: SGHNT and YYREEE (reference sequence). This CDR3 comprises 13 residues.

V is TRBV28 and J is TRBJ2-5; 7 positions match TRBD1. Matching the DNA end better, TRBJ2-7 makes the J call doubtful. Per the germline V gene, CDR1 is MDHEN and CDR2 is SYDVKM. This CDR3 has 14 residues. CDR3 bases: TGTGCCAGCAGACGACAGGGCAACTACTACGAGCAGTACTTC. This gives the protein CASRRQGNYYEQYF.

This rearrangement joins TRBV7-9 to TRBJ2-1; perhaps TRBD1 as D (6 bases). The CDR3 consists of 15 residues. Germline CDR1 and CDR2: SEHNR and FQNEAQ (reference sequence). The V end was cut by 4 bases, the J end by 0 bases, with 10 bases between. CDR3 coding DNA: TGTGCCAGCAGCTCATACAGGGACTCCTACAATGAGCAGTTCTTC. It encodes CASSSYRDSYNEQFF.

The chain employs TRBV18 and TRBJ2-4; TRBD1 matches 9 bases. The CDR3 runs to 13 residues. J was trimmed by 7 bases and V by 2 bases; bases with no gene match: 0. The germline gives CDR1 KGHSH, CDR2 LQKENI. The CDR3 sequence is CASSPGTGNIQYF. The CDR3 DNA sequence: TGTGCCAGCTCACCAGGGACAGGGAACATTCAGTACTTC.

This clone was observed a handful of times. The V call is TRBV5-1, the J call TRBJ2-5, with TRBD2 matching over 9 bases. Trimming removed 1 base from V and 2 bases from J; junction bases left unmatched: 6. Germline V lookup: CDR1 SGHRS, CDR2 YFSETQ. The CDR3 has 16 amino acids. CDR3 sequence: CASSLQAGGTQETQYF. In nucleotides, the CDR3 is TGCGCCAGCAGCTTGCAGGCGGGAGGGACTCAAGAGACCCAGTACTTC.

This clone was counted a few times. The chain has TRBV6-5 and TRBJ2-1; D is unresolved. Trimming took 8 bases from V and 0 from J, leaving 11 bases between them. This CDR3 has 14 amino acids. Germline V gene lookup returns CDR1 MNHEY and CDR2 SVGAGI. DNA for the CDR3: TGTGCCAGCTCTCGGTCGAGCTCCTACAATGAGCAGTTCTTC. Residues: CASSRSSSYNEQFF.

The chain couples TRBV19 to TRBJ1-5; 7 bases are a match to TRBD1. Germline loops: CDR1 LNHDA, CDR2 SQIVND (reference sequence). With 7 bases clipped from V and 2 bases from J, the junction kept 8 bases outside the gene matches. This CDR3 is built from 15 residues. CDR3 residues: CASTPRGLGNQPQHF. The DNA for the CDR3 is TGTGCCAGTACCCCGAGGGGGCTTGGCAATCAGCCCCAGCATTTT. Variable domain in full (rest from reference TRBV19 and TRBJ1-5): DGGITQSPKYLFRKEGQNVTLSCEQNLNHDAMYWYRQDPGQGLRLIYYSQIVNDFQKGDIAEGYSVSREKKESFPLTVTSAQKNPTAFYLCASTPRGLGNQPQHFGDGTRLSIL.

V and J are TRBV7-9 and TRBJ2-3; no definite D call. Germline CDR1 and CDR2: SEHNR and FQNEAQ (reference sequence). CDR3 size: 15 residues. Trimming shortened V by 0 bases and J by 2 bases, and 9 bases separated the two germline ends. CDR3 amino acids: CASSLAGATTDTQYF. The CDR3 DNA reads TGTGCCAGCAGCTTAGCCGGAGCTACCACAGATACGCAGTATTTT.

This chain joins TRBV2 and TRBJ2-7; 8 nucleotides line up with TRBD1. The CDR3 length is 16 residues. Germline V lookup: CDR1 SNHLY, CDR2 FYNNEI. Unmatched junction bases numbered 16, after V lost 5 bases and J lost 7 bases. CDR3 sequence reads: CASSPTLVTTGEEQYF. As DNA, the CDR3 is TGTGCCAGCAGTCCAACCCTCGTAACGACAGGGGAAGAGCAGTACTTC.

V gene TRBV5-6 combines with J gene TRBJ1-2; D may be TRBD1 (6 bases). Germline V gene sequence: CDR1 SGHDT, CDR2 YYEEEE. Trimming stripped 3 bases from V and 7 bases from J, with 13 bases between. The CDR3 is 13 amino acids. CDR3 sequence (DNA): TGTGCCAGCAGCTACACACACAGGGTTGGCTACACCTTC. This sequence encodes CASSYTHRVGYTF.

The rearrangement joins TRBV7-2 to TRBJ1-1; possible D gene TRBD1, 6 bases. Trimming pared 5 bases from V and 1 base from J, leaving 11 bases between. Germline V CDR1 and CDR2: SGHTA, FQGNSA. CDR3 length equals 14 residues. The CDR3 nucleotides are TGTGCCAGCAGCCCCGACAGGCAGAACACTGAAGCTTTCTTT. Amino acids: CASSPDRQNTEAFF.

The V and J genes are TRBV6-5 and TRBJ2-5; D gene uncertain. This CDR3 has 13 amino acids. Germline-derived CDR1 and CDR2 are MNHEY and SVGAGI. The ends were cut back, 6 bases at V and 2 bases at J, with 10 bases in the middle. The CDR3: CASSPGGQETQYF. The CDR3 DNA reads TGTGCCAGCAGCCCGGGTGGGCAAGAGACCCAGTACTTC.

The count of this clone is one. This rearrangement joins TRBV2 to TRBJ1-2, with TRBD1 matching 8 bases. Germline CDR1 is SNHLY and CDR2 is FYNNEI. With 6 bases clipped from V and 2 bases from J, the junction kept 2 bases outside the gene matches. The CDR3 is 13 amino acids. CDR3 sequence reads: CASSWTGNYGYTF. CDR3 in DNA: TGTGCCAGCAGCTGGACAGGGAACTATGGCTACACCTTC.

The chain has TRBV28 and TRBJ2-7; no clear D gene. In germline, CDR1 is MDHEN, CDR2 SYDVKM. The CDR3 contains 10 residues. Trimming took off 8 bases at V and 2 bases at J, with 4 bases between the two ends. For the CDR3, the DNA is TGTGCCAGCGGAGCCTACGAGCAGTACTTC. Encoded protein: CASGAYEQYF.